This T cell receptor (beta chain) came from a study of blood T cell repertoires in COVID-19. Study at large: The study drew acute and convalescent COVID-19 samples from the United States, Italy and Spain. The analysed material was cDNA or gDNA that came from T cells, B-cell-depleted T cells, or PBMCs.

Germline CDR1 is SGHTA and CDR2 is FQGNSA. Trimming cost V 5 bases and J 4 bases; bases outside gene matches: 7. This CDR3 is 15 amino acids long. In the authors' methods: Amplifying reference gene primers gave estimates of nucleated cell counts. Measured with immunoSEQ multiplex PCR; TCRdb has only the in-frame clones, and not every one. That table furnishes V, J and clone size, whereas the DNA furnished D and trimming. The sample shows approximately 42,000 clones, roughly 73% of them seen only once. This clonotype was obtained from a man at least 80 years old with acute or convalescent COVID-19. Sequencing was carried out using peripheral blood. The V gene is TRBV7-2, the J gene TRBJ2-3, with 9 bases lining up with TRBD2. CDR3 bases: TGTGCCAGCAGCGCCTCGGGACTAGCACCAGATACGCAGTATTTT. Encoded protein: CASSASGLAPDTQYF.